The 6 T cell receptor beta chains listed next were all sequenced from one sample in a study of T-cell reconstitution after alpha-beta-depleted transplantation in children. Preparation of the TCRbeta library used unique molecular identifiers. MiXCR, applied by TCRdb to the PCR reads, yields one record per CDR3 protein. The table includes about 980,000 distinct CDR3 sequences, less than 30% detected once. The specimen was PBMCs, mostly from graft donor cells, collected 360 days after TCRalphabeta/CD19-depleted stem cell transplant. These receptors were collected from a boy less than two years old who had a stem cell transplant for SCID, so the T cells may come from the graft donor.

J is TRBJ2-2 and V is TRBV6-1; possible D gene TRBD1, 5 bases. The germline CDR1 and CDR2 sequences are MNHNS and SASEGT. This CDR3 spans 16 amino acids. Trimming pared 6 bases from V and 1 base from J, leaving 15 bases between. The CDR3 bases are TGTGCCAGCAGCTCCAGGGTTACAGGGAACACCGGGGAGCTGTTTTTT. As protein: CASSSRVTGNTGELFF.

This clonotype was detected many times. The V call is TRBV6-2 or TRBV6-3, the J call TRBJ2-5, with D perhaps TRBD1 (5 bases). The CDR3 loop spans 13 amino acids. V lost 2 bases and J 5 bases, leaving 9 bases between the germline ends. CDR1 MNHEY and CDR2 SVGEGT come from the germline V gene. The CDR3 sequence is CASSYGARETQYF. The CDR3 DNA reads TGTGCCAGCAGTTACGGGGCAAGGGAGACCCAGTACTTC.

The rearrangement uses TRBV12-3 or TRBV12-4 and TRBJ2-7; D gene unclear. The CDR3 contains 13 residues. Trimming cost V 2 bases and J 7 bases, with 12 bases left between them. Written as DNA, the CDR3 is TGTGCCAGCAGTTTACGCGAACTGAGGGAGCAGTACTTC. It is translated as CASSLRELREQYF.

A few counts support this clonotype. The chain employs TRBV5-1 and TRBJ2-7, with 9 bases fitting TRBD1. This CDR3 spans 14 amino acids. V lost 5 bases to trimming and J lost 2 bases; unmatched junction nucleotides: 5. Germline V gives CDR1 SGHRS, CDR2 YFSETQ. CDR3 region: CASRNGDRAYEQYF. The CDR3 DNA reads as TGCGCCAGCAGAAACGGGGACAGGGCCTACGAGCAGTACTTC. The full variable domain, its missing parts supplied by reference TRBV5-1 and TRBJ2-7, is KAGVTQTPRYLIKTRGQQVTLSCSPISGHRSVSWYQQTPGQGLQFLFEYFSETQRNKGNFPGRFSGRQFSNSRSEMNVSTLELGDSALYLCASRNGDRAYEQYFGPGTRLTVT.

The sample holds many counts of this clonotype. The rearrangement joins TRBV5-5 to TRBJ2-1; unclear D gene. This CDR3 has 14 amino acids. The germline CDR1 and CDR2 sequences are SGHKS and YYEKEE (reference sequence). V lost 2 bases and J lost 0, with 6 bases in between. CDR3 DNA sequence: TGTGCCAGCAGCTTAAGGAGCTCCTACAATGAGCAGTTCTTC. Translation gives CASSLRSSYNEQFF.

V gene TRBV29-1 combines with J gene TRBJ2-2; possible D gene TRBD1, 6 bases. V lost 5 bases and J 5 bases, leaving 9 bases between the germline ends. Germline V gene lookup returns CDR1 SQVTM and CDR2 ANQGSEA. This CDR3 region has 12 residues. In DNA, the CDR3 is TGCAGCGTTCCAGGGGTAACCGGGGAGCTGTTTTTT. It translates to CSVPGVTGELFF.